This T cell receptor beta chain was captured in a study of STAT5B mutations in CD4+ large granular lymphocyte leukemia. Trimming removed 6 bases at V and 6 bases at J, with 12 bases between. The CDR3 loop spans 12 amino acids. The V gene's germline CDR1 is SGHAT and CDR2 FQNNGV. This clone turned up a few times. No antigen is known for it. Sequencing was performed with immunoSEQ multiplex PCR; in TCRdb, only in-frame clones are kept and a portion is missing. The repertoire holds about 18,000 clones, with approximately 84% as singletons. Controls came from buffy coats of healthy blood donors. Study results and limitations: Patient CD4-sorted repertoires stayed more clonal than healthy ones after leukemic-clone removal.

The gene calls are TRBV11-2 and TRBJ2-7, with D possibly TRBD2 on 5 matching bases. The sample taken for sequencing was CD4+ T cells from blood buffy coats. This clonotype originated in a human donor in good health. The CDR3 loop reads CASSSGVGEQYF. For the CDR3, the DNA is TGTGCCAGCAGTTCCGGGGTCGGCGAGCAGTACTTC.